The clone carrying this T cell receptor (beta chain) was detected many times. Its target is unknown. The data belong to a study of T-cell reconstitution after alpha-beta-depleted transplantation in children. Study outcomes and limitations: Expanded graft clones, several hundred of them, were reportedly the source of alpha-beta T cells about two months after transplant. For some patients, TCRbeta diversity was high at day 60 because of recipient T cells and thymic progenitors that survived. Newly produced T cells mostly accounted for T-cell counts and diversity one year post-transplant.

Germline values: CDR1 SGDLS, CDR2 YYNGEE. Trimming took 0 bases from V and 6 from J; bases not matched to a gene: 7. The CDR3 has 17 residues. It was with unique molecular identifiers that the TCRbeta library was prepared. TCRdb re-analysed the PCR reads in MiXCR, keeping a single row per CDR3 protein. The sample lists about 600,000 distinct CDR3 sequences, 23% occurring once. The chain couples TRBV9 to TRBJ2-1; 12 bases fit TRBD1. The sample here was PBMCs, mostly from graft donor cells, taken 360 days after TCRalphabeta/CD19-depleted stem cell transplant. The receptor comes from a boy less than two years old who had a stem cell transplant for acute myeloid leukemia, so the T cells may come from the graft donor. The CDR3 DNA follows: TGTGCCAGCAGCGTAGAGGGACAGGGGGCCTTCGGCAATGAGCAGTTCTTC. Residues: CASSVEGQGAFGNEQFF.